These 25 T cell receptor beta chains share one sample of origin, sequenced in a study of blood T cell repertoires in COVID-19. The assay was immunoSEQ multiplex PCR, and TCRdb's table has in-frame clones only and misses some. The sample has around 270,000 clones; roughly 91% are singletons. Specimen: peripheral blood. The receptors derive from a man aged 40-49 years with acute or convalescent COVID-19.

The rearrangement joins TRBV11-2 to TRBJ1-5; D unclear. Trimming pared 0 bases from V and 11 bases from J, leaving 11 bases between. The CDR3 spans 13 residues. Per germline, CDR1 SGHAT and CDR2 FQNNGV. The CDR3 coding sequence is TGTGCCAGCAGCTTAGATGAGAAGAGGGCCCAGCATTTT. It codes for CASSLDEKRAQHF.

Comment on this clone: Within the sample, other DNA sequences also encode this same CDR3. The chain carries TRBV9 and TRBJ2-1, with a possible D match to TRBD1 (5 bases). Germline-derived CDR1 and CDR2 are SGDLS and YYNGEE. The CDR3 is 14 residues long. Trimming cost V 0 bases and J 3 bases, with 7 bases left between them. The CDR3 region has the DNA TGTGCCAGCAGCGTAGCCCAGGGCTACAATGAGCAGTTCTTC. The encoded protein is CASSVAQGYNEQFF.

The genes are TRBV10-1 and TRBJ2-5; the match to TRBD1 covers 7 bases. The germline V gene encodes CDR1 WNHNN and CDR2 SYGVQD (reference sequence). Losses at the gene ends were 3 bases for V and 4 bases for J; bases not matched to a gene: 8. This CDR3 is 15 amino acids long. The CDR3, as DNA: TGCGCCAGCAGTGACCTCGACAGGGTAGGAGAGACCCAGTACTTC. Amino acids: CASSDLDRVGETQYF.

The V gene is TRBV5-1, the J gene TRBJ1-2; TRBD1 might be the D (5 bases). The length of the CDR3 is 14 residues. V was pared by 2 bases and J by 5 bases, with 13 bases between. Germline lookup yields CDR1 SGHRS and CDR2 YFSETQ. CDR3 region: CASSFSAGLYGYTF. The DNA of the CDR3 is TGCGCCAGCAGCTTTTCGGCAGGGCTTTATGGCTACACCTTC.

V gene TRBV4-2 combines with J gene TRBJ1-5; D ambiguous. The CDR3 length is 15 residues. Germline assignment: CDR1 LGHNA and CDR2 YNFKEQ. Trimming shortened V by 3 bases and J by 1 base, and 10 bases separated the two germline ends. The CDR3 reads CASSQTGISNQPQHF. The CDR3 coding sequence is TGTGCCAGCAGCCAGACGGGAATAAGCAATCAGCCCCAGCATTTT.

The chain employs TRBV19 and TRBJ2-7; TRBD1 matches 9 bases. This CDR3 region has 14 residues. The trim removed 6 bases at V and 7 bases at J, leaving 10 bases unmatched. Germline lookup yields CDR1 LNHDA and CDR2 SQIVND (reference sequence). The DNA for the CDR3 is TGTGCCAGTAGGTGGACAGGGGCATCGGGGGAGCAGTACTTC. This encodes CASRWTGASGEQYF.

This clone was found once. The chain uses TRBV12-3 or TRBV12-4 and TRBJ2-7; 7 positions agree with TRBD2. J gave up 4 bases and V 2 bases, and 2 bases lay outside the gene matches. The CDR3 is 13 residues long. In DNA, the CDR3 is TGTGCCAGCAGTTTACAGGGAGGGTACGAGCAGTACTTC. Its translation is CASSLQGGYEQYF.

The chain employs TRBV6-1 and TRBJ2-3; TRBD1 is a possible D gene (7 bases). V was trimmed by 1 base and J by 2 bases, leaving 10 bases between them. The germline CDR1 and CDR2 sequences are MNHNS and SASEGT. The CDR3 consists of 15 residues. CDR3 amino acids: CASSEGRGLTDTQYF. The CDR3 DNA sequence: TGTGCCAGCAGTGAAGGGAGGGGGCTCACAGATACGCAGTATTTT.

This clone was seen just once. The CDR3, as DNA: TGCGCCAGCAGCCCGGGACAGGGGTCCTACAATGAGCAGTTCTTC. Its translation: CASSPGQGSYNEQFF. The chain combines TRBV10-1 with TRBJ2-1, with 10 bases that match TRBD1. The CDR3 spans 15 residues. Unmatched junction bases numbered 3, after V lost 6 bases and J lost 1 base. Per germline, CDR1 WNHNN and CDR2 SYGVQD (reference sequence).

This clone came up a few times. The chain has TRBV5-5 and TRBJ1-4; possible D gene TRBD1, 5 bases. Germline V gives CDR1 SGHKS, CDR2 YYEKEE (reference sequence). Trimming pared 0 bases from V and 7 bases from J, leaving 10 bases between. The CDR3 has 14 amino acids. The CDR3 nucleotides read TGTGCCAGCAGCTTGGAGGGGTGGGGTGAAAAACTGTTTTTT. Its protein product is CASSLEGWGEKLFF.

The chain uses TRBV4-1 and TRBJ2-2; 8 positions agree with TRBD2. V was clipped by 6 bases and J by 5 bases; unmatched bases: 5. The CDR3 covers 14 residues. Germline lookup yields CDR1 MGHRA and CDR2 YSYEKL. The chain's CDR3 is CASSYTGGTGELFF. In nucleotides, the CDR3 is TGCGCCAGCAGTTATACGGGGGGGACCGGGGAGCTGTTTTTT.

The chain has TRBV19 and TRBJ2-7, with a weak D call TRBD1 (7 bases). The CDR3 runs 15 residues. The germline V gene has CDR1 LNHDA and CDR2 SQIVND (reference sequence). The ends were cut back, 6 bases at V and 2 bases at J, with 17 bases in the middle. CDR3 nucleotides: TGTGCCAGTAGCACGCAGGGGGGCCTGCCCTACGAGCAGTACTTC. Residues: CASSTQGGLPYEQYF.

V is TRBV5-1 and J is TRBJ2-7; the D gene is possibly TRBD2 (6 bases). Trimming shortened V by 3 bases and J by 1 base, and 14 bases separated the two germline ends. The CDR3 has 15 amino acids. Germline-derived CDR1 and CDR2 are SGHRS and YFSETQ. The CDR3 loop is CASSWDLARSYEQYF. The CDR3 DNA reads TGCGCCAGCAGCTGGGATCTAGCGCGGTCCTACGAGCAGTACTTC.

CDR3 region: CASSYSSDTFTDTQYF. CDR3 coding DNA: TGCGCCAGCAGTTATTCATCGGACACCTTTACAGATACGCAGTATTTT. The chain has TRBV5-1 and TRBJ2-3, with TRBD1 as a possible D gene (5 bases). Looked up from germline, CDR1 is SGHRS and CDR2 is YFSETQ. V gave up 5 bases and J gave up 3 bases, with 19 bases separating them. The length of the CDR3 is 16 residues.

This sequence joins TRBV14 and TRBJ2-2, with 11 bases aligning to TRBD2. CDR1 and CDR2 (germline): SGHDN, FVKESK. CDR3 size: 18 residues. J gave up 3 bases and V 1 base, and 7 bases lay outside the gene matches. CDR3 nucleotide sequence: TGTGCCAGCAGCCAAGGACCTCTAGCGGGGGGCTACACCGGGGAGCTGTTTTTT. Encoded protein: CASSQGPLAGGYTGELFF.

The chain is built from TRBV2 and TRBJ2-3, with 10 nucleotides matching TRBD2. Germline CDR1 is SNHLY and CDR2 is FYNNEI. The CDR3 is 14 residues long. Trimming took 6 bases from V and 2 from J; bases not matched to a gene: 2. CDR3 in DNA: TGTGCCAGCAGACTAGCGGGGCACACAGATACGCAGTATTTT. Protein: CASRLAGHTDTQYF.

V is TRBV10-2 and J is TRBJ2-1; 11 bases align to TRBD2. This CDR3 region has 16 residues. Trimming took 8 bases from V and 0 from J; bases not matched to a gene: 6. The V gene's germline CDR1 is WSHSY and CDR2 SAAADI. The CDR3 protein is CASVETSGDSYNEQFF. Here the CDR3 DNA reads TGCGCCAGCGTTGAGACTAGCGGGGACTCCTACAATGAGCAGTTCTTC.

In nucleotides, the CDR3 is TGCGCCAGCAGCTTACAGACAGGGGGGACTGAAGCTTTCTTT. It encodes CASSLQTGGTEAFF. V and J are TRBV5-1 and TRBJ1-1; 9 bases agree with TRBD1. V dropped 2 bases and J dropped 5; count of bases not matched to a gene: 4. The germline gives CDR1 SGHRS, CDR2 YFSETQ. The CDR3 length is 14 residues. Combining the CDR3 with reference TRBV5-1 and TRBJ1-1 gives the whole variable domain KAGVTQTPRYLIKTRGQQVTLSCSPISGHRSVSWYQQTPGQGLQFLFEYFSETQRNKGNFPGRFSGRQFSNSRSEMNVSTLELGDSALYLCASSLQTGGTEAFFGQGTRLTVV.

This sequence joins TRBV15 and TRBJ2-3, with D maybe TRBD2 (6 bases). Germline V lookup: CDR1 LNHNV, CDR2 YYDKDF (reference sequence). V lost 3 bases to trimming and J lost 0 bases, with 13 bases between them. The CDR3 contains 16 residues. CDR3 region: CATSRGGFGSTDTQYF. For the CDR3, the DNA is TGTGCCACCAGCAGGGGGGGTTTCGGAAGCACAGATACGCAGTATTTT. The full variable domain, rest sourced from reference TRBV15 and TRBJ2-3, is DAMVIQNPRYQVTQFGKPVTLSCSQTLNHNVMYWYQQKSSQAPKLLFHYYDKDFNNEADTPDNFQSRRPNTSFCFLDIRSPGLGDTAMYLCATSRGGFGSTDTQYFGPGTRLTVL.

In regard to this clone: Other DNA sequences within the sample encode an identical CDR3. The V and J genes are TRBV7-2 and TRBJ1-1; tentative D call: TRBD1 (5 bases). Trimming removed 2 bases from V and 5 bases from J, with 9 bases in between. Germline CDR1 SGHTA, CDR2 FQGNSA. The CDR3 is 13 amino acids. Here the CDR3 reads CASSLQGGTEAFF. The DNA of the CDR3 is TGTGCCAGCAGCTTACAGGGTGGAACTGAAGCTTTCTTT.

The gene calls are TRBV9 and TRBJ1-1, with D unresolved. CDR1 and CDR2 from the germline V gene are SGDLS and YYNGEE. Trimming took 3 bases from V and 5 from J, leaving 8 bases between them. There are 12 residues in the CDR3. For the CDR3, the DNA is TGTGCCAGCAGCGCTCCACTTACTGAAGCTTTCTTT. This gives the protein CASSAPLTEAFF.

The rearrangement uses TRBV5-4 and TRBJ2-3; TRBD2 aligns across 12 bases. The V gene end was trimmed by 4 bases and the J gene end by 14 bases; junction bases not matched to a gene: 11. In germline, CDR1 is SGHNT, CDR2 YYREEE (reference sequence). The CDR3 sequence is 14 residues long. CDR3 sequence: CASSEGLAGFKLYF. In nucleotides, the CDR3 is TGTGCCAGCAGCGAGGGACTAGCGGGCTTTAAGCTGTATTTT.

V gene TRBV3-1 (or the pseudogene TRBV3-2) combines with J gene TRBJ2-3, with unresolved D. The CDR3 is made up of 12 amino acids. The germline gives CDR1 LGHDT, CDR2 YNNKEL (reference sequence). V was shortened by 5 bases and J by 5 bases, with 8 bases between the two germline ends. The CDR3 DNA reads TGTGCCAGCAGCGCCTCAGGAGATACGCAGTATTTT. Its translation is CASSASGDTQYF.

DNA of the CDR3: TGTGCCAGTATCGGGAAGACTGGTGAGCCCCAGCATTTT. It is translated as CASIGKTGEPQHF. The chain has TRBV19 and TRBJ1-5; D gene ambiguous. Germline loops: CDR1 LNHDA, CDR2 SQIVND (reference sequence). The V end was cut by 7 bases, the J end by 8 bases, with 15 bases between. The CDR3 loop spans 13 amino acids. Full variable domain (outside the CDR3, taken from reference TRBV19 and TRBJ1-5): DGGITQSPKYLFRKEGQNVTLSCEQNLNHDAMYWYRQDPGQGLRLIYYSQIVNDFQKGDIAEGYSVSREKKESFPLTVTSAQKNPTAFYLCASIGKTGEPQHFGDGTRLSIL.

This CDR3 is CASRTTGAVWAWGGYTF. CDR3 DNA sequence: TGTGCCAGTAGGACGACAGGGGCGGTATGGGCTTGGGGTGGCTACACCTTC. The chain couples TRBV19 to TRBJ1-2; 8 bases align to TRBD1. CDR1 is LNHDA, CDR2 SQIVND, per germline (reference sequence). The CDR3 has 17 amino acids. Trimming at V came to 6 bases and at J to 7 bases, leaving 19 bases not matched to a gene. Filled out from reference TRBV19 and TRBJ1-2, the complete variable domain reads DGGITQSPKYLFRKEGQNVTLSCEQNLNHDAMYWYRQDPGQGLRLIYYSQIVNDFQKGDIAEGYSVSREKKESFPLTVTSAQKNPTAFYLCASRTTGAVWAWGGYTFGSGTRLTVV.